This TCR beta chain comes out of a study of blood T cell repertoires in COVID-19. Overall study: T cells, B-cell-depleted T cells, or PBMCs supplied cDNA or gDNA.

Germline CDR1 and CDR2: SGHTA and FQGNSA. The V gene lost 5 bases and the J gene lost 5 bases, with 18 bases spanning the gap. The CDR3 runs 16 residues. Generated by immunoSEQ multiplex PCR, the TCRdb table keeps only in-frame clones and is missing some. The table includes roughly 130,000 clones, more than 70% detected once. This rearrangement joins TRBV7-2 to TRBJ2-2; no firm D call. The material sequenced was PBMCs or T cells enriched from blood (not recorded which). The source of this sequence is a man aged 40-49 years with acute COVID-19. The CDR3: CASSLIVVTDTGELFF. In nucleotides, the CDR3 is TGTGCCAGCAGCCTCATTGTGGTCACAGATACCGGGGAGCTGTTTTTT.